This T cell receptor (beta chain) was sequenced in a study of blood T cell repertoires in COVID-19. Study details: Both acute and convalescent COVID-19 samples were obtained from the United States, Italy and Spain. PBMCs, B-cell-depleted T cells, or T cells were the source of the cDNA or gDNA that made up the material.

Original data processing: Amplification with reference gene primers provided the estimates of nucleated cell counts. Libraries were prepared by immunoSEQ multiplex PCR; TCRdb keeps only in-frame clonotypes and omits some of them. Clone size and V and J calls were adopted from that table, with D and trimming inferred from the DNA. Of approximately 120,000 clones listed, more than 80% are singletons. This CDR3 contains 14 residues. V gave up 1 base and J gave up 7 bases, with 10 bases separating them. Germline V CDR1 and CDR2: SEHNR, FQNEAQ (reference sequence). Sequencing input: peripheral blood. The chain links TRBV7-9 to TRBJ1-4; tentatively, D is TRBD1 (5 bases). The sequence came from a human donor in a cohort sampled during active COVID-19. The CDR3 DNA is TGTGCCAGCAGCTTAGAGGGGCGGTTTGAAAAACTGTTTTTT. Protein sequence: CASSLEGRFEKLFF.